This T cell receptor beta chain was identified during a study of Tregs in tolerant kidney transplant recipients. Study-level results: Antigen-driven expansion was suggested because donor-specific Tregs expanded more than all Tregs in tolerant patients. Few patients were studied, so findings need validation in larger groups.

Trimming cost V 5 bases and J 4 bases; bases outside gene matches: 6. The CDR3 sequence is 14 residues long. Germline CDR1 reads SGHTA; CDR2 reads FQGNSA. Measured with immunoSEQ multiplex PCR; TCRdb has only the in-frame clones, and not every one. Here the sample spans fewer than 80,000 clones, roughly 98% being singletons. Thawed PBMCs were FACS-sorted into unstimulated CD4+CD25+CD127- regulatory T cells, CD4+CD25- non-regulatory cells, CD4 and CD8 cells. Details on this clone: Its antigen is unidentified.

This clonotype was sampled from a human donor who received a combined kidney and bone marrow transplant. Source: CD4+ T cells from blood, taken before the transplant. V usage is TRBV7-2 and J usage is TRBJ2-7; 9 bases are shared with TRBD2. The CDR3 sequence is CASSRSGRSYEQYF. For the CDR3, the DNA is TGTGCCAGCAGCCGTAGCGGGAGATCTTACGAGCAGTACTTC.